This is a list of T cell receptor beta chains from one sample in a study of response to subunit inactivated influenza vaccine. TCRdb reprocessed the RT-PCR reads via MiXCR and lists one record per CDR3 protein. Among hundreds of thousands of distinct CDR3 sequences listed, 6% to 9% were seen once. This material consisted of PBMCs from blood, taken approximately 25 months after vaccination. The receptors stem from a man aged 50-75 years who received an inactivated influenza vaccine. Each CDR3 is given with its conserved first and last residue. D genes are given only for firm matches. Clone size is shown for a subset of rows, as once, few, many or a class of expanded clone.

few | TRBJ2-2 | TRBV27 | - | CASSMKRNTGELFF | TGTGCCAGCAGTATGAAGAGAAACACCGGGGAGCTGTTTTTT
few | TRBJ2-7 | TRBV4-1 | - | CASSQVAPSKQYF | TGCGCCAGCAGCCAAGTAGCACCCTCGAAGCAGTACTTC
few | TRBJ2-1 | TRBV6-1 | TRBD2 | CASSVSGLAGGNEQFF | TGTGCCAGCAGTGTCTCGGGACTAGCGGGAGGAAATGAGCAGTTCTTC
few | TRBJ2-1 | TRBV7-9 | - | CASSSPSKVGSFYEQFF | TGTGCCAGCAGCTCACCCTCGAAGGTGGGATCTTTCTATGAGCAGTTCTTC
- | TRBJ2-3 | TRBV27 | TRBD1 | CASRTGVVSTDTQYF | TGTGCCAGCAGAACAGGGGTTGTGAGCACAGATACGCAGTATTTT
- | TRBJ2-7 | TRBV6-2/TRBV6-3 | TRBD1 | CASSYSRGQVYEQYF | TGTGCCAGCAGTTACTCAAGGGGACAGGTCTACGAGCAGTACTTC
- | TRBJ2-7 | TRBV12-3/TRBV12-4 | TRBD2 | CASSPAGTSGSYEQYF | TGTGCCAGCAGTCCCGCCGGGACTAGCGGATCCTACGAGCAGTACTTC
few | TRBJ2-7 | TRBV2 | - | CASSEVGREQYF | TGTGCCAGCAGTGAAGTGGGTCGGGAGCAGTACTTC
many | TRBJ2-7 | TRBV4-1 | - | CASSQVGGLAYEQYF | TGCGCCAGCAGCCAAGTAGGAGGGCTAGCCTACGAGCAGTACTTC
few | TRBJ1-2 | TRBV15 | TRBD1 | CATSRRATGTYGYTF | TGTGCCACCAGCAGAAGAGCGACAGGGACCTATGGCTACACCTTC
many | TRBJ2-7 | TRBV4-1 | - | CASSFLRGGHSYEQYF | TGCGCCAGCAGTTTTCTCCGCGGGGGACACTCCTACGAGCAGTACTTC
- | TRBJ2-6 | TRBV2 | - | CASRGDRANVLTF | TGTGCCAGCAGGGGGGACAGGGCCAACGTCCTGACTTTC
many | TRBJ2-2 | TRBV7-6 | - | CASSPGTQTGELFF | TGTGCCAGCAGCCCCGGGACACAGACCGGGGAGCTGTTTTTT
- | TRBJ1-6 | TRBV5-6 | TRBD1 | CASSLYSGGNSPLHF | TGTGCCAGCAGCTTGTATTCAGGGGGGAATTCACCCCTCCACTTT
- | TRBJ1-1 | TRBV12-3/TRBV12-4 | TRBD1 | CASRTTGPKEAFF | TGTGCCAGCAGAACGACAGGGCCCAAGGAAGCTTTCTTT
- | TRBJ2-7 | TRBV6-2/TRBV6-3 | - | CASSYGPGGSYEQYF | TGTGCCAGCAGTTACGGTCCAGGCGGGTCCTACGAGCAGTACTTC
many | TRBJ1-6 | TRBV5-1 | - | CASSTGRPPLHF | TGCGCCAGCAGCACCGGGCGGCCTCCCCTCCACTTT
- | TRBJ2-7 | TRBV10-2 | TRBD2 | CASGRTRLGLAGASYEQYF | TGCGCCAGCGGCCGTACACGCTTGGGACTAGCGGGAGCCTCCTACGAGCAGTACTTC
few | TRBJ2-3 | TRBV4-1 | TRBD2 | CASSQDPILAGHTDTQYF | TGCGCCAGCAGCCAAGACCCCATTTTAGCGGGGCACACAGATACGCAGTATTTT
few | TRBJ2-1 | TRBV6-2/TRBV6-3 | - | CASSLVPPDSSYNEQFF | TGTGCCAGCAGTTTGGTTCCTCCGGACAGCTCCTACAATGAGCAGTTCTTC
many | TRBJ2-5 | TRBV15 | TRBD2 | CATSRLAGAQETQYF | TGTGCCACCAGCAGACTAGCGGGGGCCCAAGAGACCCAGTACTTC
few | TRBJ2-7 | TRBV3-1 | - | CASSPSSFHEQYF | TGTGCCAGCAGCCCCTCTAGTTTCCACGAGCAGTACTTC
few | TRBJ2-5 | TRBV5-1 | - | CASSLRSGETQYF | TGCGCCAGCAGCTTGAGAAGCGGAGAGACCCAGTACTTC
few | TRBJ2-2 | TRBV13 | - | CASSFRGGTGELFF | TGTGCCAGCAGCTTCCGAGGAGGAACCGGGGAGCTGTTTTTT
many | TRBJ1-2 | TRBV12-3/TRBV12-4 | - | CASSIGGESYGYTF | TGTGCCAGCAGTATTGGGGGCGAGAGCTATGGCTACACCTTC
many | TRBJ1-5 | TRBV10-1 | - | CASSEYRVGAGGSNQPQHF | TGCGCCAGCAGTGAGTACAGGGTGGGGGCCGGGGGAAGCAATCAGCCCCAGCATTTT
- | TRBJ2-6 | TRBV7-2 | - | CASSREGTFSGANVLTF | TGTGCCAGCAGCAGGGAAGGGACTTTCTCTGGGGCCAACGTCCTGACTTTC
- | TRBJ1-1 | TRBV29-1 | - | CSVELRFNTEAFF | TGCAGCGTTGAATTAAGGTTTAACACTGAAGCTTTCTTT
many | TRBJ2-2 | TRBV2 | TRBD1 | CASSQNRGWELFF | TGTGCCAGCAGCCAAAACAGGGGTTGGGAGCTGTTTTTT
- | TRBJ1-5 | TRBV7-2 | TRBD1 | CASRWDRNSNQPQHF | TGTGCCAGCAGGTGGGACAGAAATAGCAATCAGCCCCAGCATTTT
many | TRBJ1-5 | TRBV3-1 | - | CASSQGDALGPPHF | TGTGCCAGCAGCCAAGGCGATGCTTTGGGCCCTCCCCATTTT
few | TRBJ2-5 | TRBV7-9 | TRBD1 | CASSADRVLKETQYF | TGTGCCAGCAGCGCGGACAGGGTCCTGAAAGAGACCCAGTACTTC
- | TRBJ1-2 | TRBV7-2 | TRBD1 | CARSREQGTSYTF | TGTGCCAGAAGCCGTGAACAGGGGACAAGCTACACCTTC
few | TRBJ2-1 | TRBV20-1 | - | CSAREVTDRYNEQFF | TGCAGTGCTAGAGAGGTGACCGACCGTTACAATGAGCAGTTCTTC
many | TRBJ1-5 | TRBV4-3 | TRBD1 | CASSQGGQGWPQHF | TGCGCCAGCAGCCAGGGGGGACAGGGGTGGCCCCAGCATTTT
- | TRBJ2-3 | TRBV5-1 | - | CASSLEVTGATQYF | TGCGCCAGCAGCTTGGAGGTCACTGGAGCTACGCAGTATTTT
- | TRBJ1-6 | TRBV10-2 | - | CASRGGGDGSPLHF | TGCGCCAGCAGAGGGGGGGGCGACGGGTCACCCCTCCACTTT
- | TRBJ2-4 | TRBV5-1 | - | CASSLEPENIQYF | TGCGCCAGCAGCTTGGAGCCAGAAAACATTCAGTACTTC
few | TRBJ1-1 | TRBV20-1 | - | CSARVGGPATEAFF | TGCAGTGCTAGAGTTGGAGGCCCGGCCACTGAAGCTTTCTTT
few | TRBJ2-5 | TRBV7-2 | - | CASSPSVGEETQYF | TGTGCCAGCAGCCCTAGCGTGGGTGAAGAGACCCAGTACTTC
few | TRBJ2-7 | TRBV5-1 | - | CASSLAEEGPSYEQYF | TGCGCCAGCAGCTTGGCCGAGGAGGGCCCCTCCTACGAGCAGTACTTC
many | TRBJ2-1 | TRBV9 | TRBD2 | CASSVVSGSQDEQFF | TGTGCCAGCAGCGTAGTCAGCGGGAGTCAGGATGAGCAGTTCTTC
few | TRBJ2-3 | TRBV20-1 | TRBD1 | CSARDPGTGSTDTQYF | TGCAGTGCTAGAGACCCCGGGACAGGGAGCACGGATACGCAGTATTTT
few | TRBJ1-5 | TRBV27 | - | CASSLRQDQPQHF | TGTGCCAGCAGTCTACGACAGGATCAGCCCCAGCATTTT
- | TRBJ2-3 | TRBV27 | - | CASWGVGDTDTQYF | TGTGCCAGCTGGGGGGTAGGAGACACAGATACGCAGTATTTT
- | TRBJ1-1 | TRBV15 | TRBD1 | CATVRTGGTEAFF | TGTGCCACCGTTAGGACAGGGGGCACTGAAGCTTTCTTT
few | TRBJ1-5 | TRBV4-1 | TRBD1 | CASSQETGTTPQPQHF | TGCGCCAGCAGCCAAGAGACAGGGACAACTCCTCAGCCCCAGCATTTT
many | TRBJ2-1 | TRBV27 | - | CASTSARRTDNEQFF | TGTGCCAGCACCTCGGCGCGCCGCACGGACAATGAGCAGTTCTTC
- | TRBJ1-1 | TRBV7-8 | - | CASSRALPGGARTTEAFF | TGTGCCAGCAGCCGAGCGCTCCCGGGGGGCGCTAGGACAACTGAAGCTTTCTTT
- | TRBJ2-7 | TRBV3-1 | TRBD2 | CASSPGLAPSYEQYF | TGTGCCAGCAGCCCCGGACTAGCCCCCTCCTACGAGCAGTACTTC
few | TRBJ2-7 | TRBV20-1 | TRBD2 | CSAKLAAPEQYF | TGCAGTGCCAAACTAGCGGCACCCGAGCAGTACTTC
many | TRBJ2-1 | TRBV12-3/TRBV12-4 | TRBD2 | CASSFPLTSAANEQFF | TGTGCCAGCAGTTTCCCTCTGACTAGCGCGGCCAATGAGCAGTTCTTC
many | TRBJ1-1 | TRBV7-9 | - | CASSGYWGAGTEAFF | TGTGCCAGCAGTGGTTATTGGGGCGCGGGAACTGAAGCTTTCTTT